What follows is one T cell receptor beta chain and its context. The data belong to a study of blood T cell repertoires in COVID-19. In the study overall: Spain, Italy and the United States supplied samples that represented acute and convalescent COVID-19.

Trimming stripped 5 bases from V and 0 bases from J, with 9 bases between. The CDR3 is 14 amino acids. Germline values: CDR1 LNHDA, CDR2 SQIVND (reference sequence). As processed by the authors: Reference gene primer amplification gave estimated nucleated cell counts. Clones were sequenced by immunoSEQ multiplex PCR, and TCRdb holds only the in-frame ones, with some missing. D and trimming were read from the DNA, whereas the V and J calls and clone size are those reported in that table. The sample lists around 300,000 clones, roughly 91% occurring once. The cohort comprised adults aged about 18 to 89 years residing in 20 to 30 US areas. Before being deemed recovered, Cohort 3 donors had two negative PCRs, clearance, or symptom resolution.

The chain carries TRBV19 and TRBJ2-3; D perhaps matches TRBD2 (7 bases). This sequence originates from a woman aged 55 to 70 who had recovered from COVID-19. The sequencing input was PBMCs or T cells enriched from blood (not recorded which). For the CDR3, the DNA is TGTGCCAGTAGTCGGGGGGCGAGCACAGATACGCAGTATTTT. Its protein is CASSRGASTDTQYF.